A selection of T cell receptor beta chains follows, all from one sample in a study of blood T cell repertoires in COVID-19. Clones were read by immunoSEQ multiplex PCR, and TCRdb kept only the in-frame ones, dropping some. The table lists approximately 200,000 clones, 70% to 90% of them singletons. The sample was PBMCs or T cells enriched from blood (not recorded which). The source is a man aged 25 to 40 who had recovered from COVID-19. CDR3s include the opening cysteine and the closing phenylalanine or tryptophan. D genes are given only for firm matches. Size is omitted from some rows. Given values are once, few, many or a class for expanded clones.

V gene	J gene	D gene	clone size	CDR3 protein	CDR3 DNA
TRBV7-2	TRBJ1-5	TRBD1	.	CASSSPPGQGFNQPQHF	TGTGCCAGCAGTTCACCTCCGGGACAGGGGTTCAATCAGCCCCAGCATTTT
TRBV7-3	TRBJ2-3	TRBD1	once	CASSSRTGGGGDTQYF	TGTGCCAGCAGCTCTCGGACAGGGGGTGGTGGTGATACGCAGTATTTT
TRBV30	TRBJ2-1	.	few	CALRLVNKDNEQFF	TGTGCCCTCAGACTAGTCAATAAAGACAATGAGCAGTTCTTC
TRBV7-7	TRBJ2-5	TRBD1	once	CASSLDSGTGAETQYF	TGTGCTAGCAGCTTGGATTCCGGGACAGGGGCCGAGACCCAGTACTTC
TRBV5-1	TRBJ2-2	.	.	CASSSGQSDTGELFF	TGCGCCAGCAGTTCTGGACAGTCGGACACCGGGGAGCTGTTTTTT
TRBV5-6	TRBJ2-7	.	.	CASSEINLLGEQYF	TGTGCCAGCAGCGAAATAAATCTACTAGGCGAGCAGTACTTC
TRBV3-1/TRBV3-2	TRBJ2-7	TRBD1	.	CASSQWTGVRNEQYF	TGTGCCAGCAGCCAATGGACAGGGGTGAGGAACGAGCAGTACTTC
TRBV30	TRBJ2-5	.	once	CAWSTTGAAGETQYF	TGTGCCTGGAGTACTACTGGGGCTGCGGGGGAGACCCAGTACTTC
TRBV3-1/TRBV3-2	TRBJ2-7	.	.	CASSQGSGTYEQYF	TGTGCCAGCAGCCAAGGCAGCGGCACCTACGAGCAGTACTTC
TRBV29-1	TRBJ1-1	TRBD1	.	CSVGQGPMNTEAFF	TGCAGCGTCGGACAGGGCCCCATGAACACTGAAGCTTTCTTT
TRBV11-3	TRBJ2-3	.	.	CASSLTGSRTDTQYF	TGTGCCAGCAGCTTAACCGGGAGTAGGACAGATACGCAGTATTTT
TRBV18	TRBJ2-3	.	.	CASSQGGTDTQYF	TGTGCCAGCTCCCAAGGCGGGACAGATACGCAGTATTTT
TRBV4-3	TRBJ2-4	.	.	CASSEGLAKNIQYF	TGCGCCAGCAGCGAGGGTCTAGCCAAAAACATTCAGTACTTC
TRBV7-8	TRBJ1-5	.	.	CASSLDSNQPQHF	TGTGCCAGCAGCTTAGACTCCAATCAGCCCCAGCATTTT
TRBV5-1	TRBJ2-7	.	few	CASLPTPGAAYEQYF	TGCGCCAGTCTCCCCACTCCAGGCGCCGCTTACGAGCAGTACTTC
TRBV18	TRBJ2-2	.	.	CASSPLTGLPGELFF	TGTGCCAGCTCACCCCTGACAGGATTGCCCGGGGAGCTGTTTTTT
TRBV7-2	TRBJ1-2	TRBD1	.	CASSLRGQGAAGYTF	TGTGCCAGCAGCTTACGAGGACAGGGGGCGGCCGGCTACACCTTC
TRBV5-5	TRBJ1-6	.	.	CASSLGVQGPYNSPLHF	TGTGCCAGCAGCTTGGGGGTGCAGGGGCCCTATAATTCACCCCTCCACTTT
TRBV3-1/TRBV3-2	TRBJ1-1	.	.	CASSPIQGSTEAFF	TGTGCCAGCAGCCCGATACAGGGTTCGACTGAAGCTTTCTTT
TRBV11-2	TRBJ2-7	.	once	CASSLQQDEQYF	TGTGCCAGCAGCTTACAACAGGACGAGCAGTACTTC
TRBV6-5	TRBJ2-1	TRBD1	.	CASIPGQGDYNEQFF	TGTGCCAGCATACCCGGGCAGGGGGACTACAATGAGCAGTTCTTC
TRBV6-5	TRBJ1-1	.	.	CASSYGGSVTEAFF	TGTGCCAGCAGTTACGGGGGGTCTGTCACTGAAGCTTTCTTT
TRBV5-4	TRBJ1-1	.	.	CASSLVGGIYTEAFF	TGTGCCAGCAGCTTGGTCGGGGGAATCTACACTGAAGCTTTCTTT
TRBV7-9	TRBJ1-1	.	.	CASSRHGFSGEVLMNTEAFF	TGTGCCAGCAGCAGACATGGCTTTAGCGGGGAAGTTCTCATGAACACTGAAGCTTTCTTT
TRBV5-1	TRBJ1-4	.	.	CASSPNGALGEKLFF	TGCGCCAGCAGCCCGAACGGCGCTCTCGGGGAAAAACTGTTTTTT
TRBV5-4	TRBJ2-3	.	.	CASSVGGRDTQYF	TGTGCCAGCAGCGTAGGGGGTAGGGATACGCAGTATTTT
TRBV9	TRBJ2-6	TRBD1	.	CASSSRSRQGISGANVLTF	TGTGCCAGCAGCTCACGGTCGAGACAGGGCATTTCTGGGGCCAACGTCCTGACTTTC
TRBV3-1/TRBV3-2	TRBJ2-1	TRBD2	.	CASSFLAGGIDEQFF	TGTGCCAGCAGCTTCCTAGCGGGAGGTATTGATGAGCAGTTCTTC
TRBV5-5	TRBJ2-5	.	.	CASSRNPTGGQETQYF	TGTGCCAGCAGCCGGAATCCGACCGGGGGTCAAGAGACCCAGTACTTC
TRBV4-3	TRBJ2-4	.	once	CASSQEVAGDNIQYF	TGCGCCAGCAGCCAAGAAGTCGCAGGGGATAACATTCAGTACTTC
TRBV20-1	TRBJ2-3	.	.	CSASMADISTDTQYF	TGCAGTGCTAGTATGGCGGATATAAGCACAGATACGCAGTATTTT
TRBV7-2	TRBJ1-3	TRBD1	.	CASSFSGTGRSIYF	TGTGCCAGCAGCTTTTCGGGGACAGGCAGGTCCATATATTTT
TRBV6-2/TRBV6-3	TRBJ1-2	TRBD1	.	CASSYSDRGFGYGYTF	TGTGCCAGCAGTTACTCCGACAGGGGATTTGGCTATGGCTACACCTTC
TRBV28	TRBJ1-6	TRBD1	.	CASSLRQGTASPLHF	TGTGCCAGCAGCTTACGACAGGGTACAGCTTCACCCCTCCACTTT
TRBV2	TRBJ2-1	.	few	CASSYNNEQFF	TGTGCCAGCAGTTACAACAATGAGCAGTTCTTC
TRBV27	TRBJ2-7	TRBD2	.	CASRWTSGGTYEQYF	TGTGCCAGCAGGTGGACTAGCGGGGGGACCTACGAGCAGTACTTC
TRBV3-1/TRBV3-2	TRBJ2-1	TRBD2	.	CASSSLAGGGDEQFF	TGTGCCAGCAGCTCCCTAGCGGGAGGTGGCGATGAGCAGTTCTTC
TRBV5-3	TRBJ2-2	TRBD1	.	CARRGQGACTGELFF	TGTGCCAGAAGGGGACAGGGAGCGTGCACCGGGGAGCTGTTTTTT
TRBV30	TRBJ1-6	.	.	CAWTSSYNSPLHF	TGTGCCTGGACGAGCTCCTATAATTCACCCCTCCACTTT
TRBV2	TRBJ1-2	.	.	CASGVGLYGYTF	TGTGCCTCAGGGGTGGGTCTTTATGGCTACACCTTC
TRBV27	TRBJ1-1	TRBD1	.	CASSPLRDRVNTEAFF	TGTGCCAGCAGCCCCCTCCGGGACAGGGTGAACACTGAAGCTTTCTTT
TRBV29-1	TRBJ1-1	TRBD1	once	CSVERQGGTEAFF	TGCAGCGTTGAACGACAGGGAGGAACTGAAGCTTTCTTT
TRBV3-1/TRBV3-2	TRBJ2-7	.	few	CASSERGEQYF	TGTGCCAGCAGCGAACGCGGCGAGCAGTACTTC
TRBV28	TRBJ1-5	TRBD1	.	CASRSGQLNQPQHF	TGTGCCAGCAGATCGGGACAGCTAAATCAGCCCCAGCATTTT
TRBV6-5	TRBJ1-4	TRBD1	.	CASSYSSRDRGQKLFF	TGTGCCAGCAGTTACTCTTCCCGGGACAGGGGCCAAAAACTGTTTTTT
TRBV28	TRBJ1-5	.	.	CASNHLGGQPQHF	TGTGCCAGCAACCACCTGGGGGGGCAGCCCCAGCATTTT
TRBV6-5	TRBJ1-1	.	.	CASTNGGNTEAFF	TGTGCCAGCACTAACGGGGGGAACACTGAAGCTTTCTTT
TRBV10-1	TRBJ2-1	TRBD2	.	CASSESAGVMYNEQFF	TGCGCCAGCAGTGAATCGGCGGGAGTGATGTACAATGAGCAGTTCTTC
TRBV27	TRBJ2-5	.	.	CASSSRIGRVETQYF	TGTGCCAGCAGTTCTCGCATAGGGCGGGTAGAGACCCAGTACTTC
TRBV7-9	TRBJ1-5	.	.	CASSDGGQPQHF	TGTGCCAGCAGCGATGGAGGACAGCCCCAGCATTTT
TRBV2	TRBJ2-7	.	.	CASSRTAPYEQYF	TGTGCCAGCAGTCGGACAGCTCCCTACGAGCAGTACTTC
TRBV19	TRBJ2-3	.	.	CASRVEASTDTQYF	TGTGCCAGTAGAGTTGAAGCTAGCACAGATACGCAGTATTTT
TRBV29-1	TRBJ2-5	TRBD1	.	CSAETLTGTGGTQYF	TGCAGCGCCGAAACATTGACCGGGACAGGGGGGACCCAGTACTTC